This T cell receptor (beta chain) is drawn from a study of blood T cells in healthy people across ages. Trimming took 8 bases from V and 5 from J; bases not matched to a gene: 9. In germline, CDR1 is MNHNY, CDR2 SVGAGI (reference sequence). CDR3 size: 14 residues. A sample-barcoded 5' primer and a J-beta primer mix were used in a second PCR of roughly 7 to 12 cycles. A single record per CDR3 protein comes from TCRdb applying MiXCR to the 5' RACE reads. The sample includes 850,000 to 1,100,000 distinct CDR3 sequences, roughly two fifths seen only once; the top ten take 10% to 15%. Researchers collected around 11 milliliters of peripheral blood from every single donor. Isolation recovered at least 7 million PBMCs from every sample. The sample holds a few counts of this clonotype.

The rearrangement uses TRBV6-6 and TRBJ2-3; 8 bases line up with TRBD2. The sample was blood. This clonotype originated in a young man in good health. CDR3 region: CASRERGKRDTQYF. CDR3 DNA: TGTGCCAGCCGGGAGCGGGGGAAACGAGATACGCAGTATTTT.